This T cell receptor beta chain was captured by sequencing in a study of shared clonotypes between healthy human individuals (TCRdb year 2020). In terms of the full investigation: The cohort included three men and two women between 18 and 49 years of age. To estimate repertoire size and how much clonotype sharing occurs between individuals, the study deeply sequenced the blood TCR repertoires of about 5 healthy adults. Different laboratories and diverse techniques were used to prepare libraries and sequence TCR repertoires, to increase sequencing depth and limit assay-specific biases. Between about 0.9 and 8.9 billion PBMCs per donor were obtained by leukapheresis. For each donor, CD4 naive and CD4 memory were each given three plates, CD8 naive was given two plates, and CD8 memory was given one plate. Overall study outcomes, separate from this receptor: Compared with non-shared clonotypes, the clonotypes found in all four sorted-subset donors had higher generation probabilities. Larger estimated clonotype richness was generally found for naive subsets than for memory subsets. Because the study included a small number of donors, the genetic and exposure-history diversity represented was limited. Sampling was restricted to blood, and TCR repertoires in tissues likely differ from the TCR repertoires found in blood. When several donors were compared, the shared fraction of clonotypes was roughly 5% for naive CD4, about 4% for naive CD8, 2% to 2.5% for memory CD4, and 0.35% to 0.5% for memory CD8. Incomplete sequencing was indicated by rarefaction of sorted-subset datasets, despite the large sequencing depth. Pairwise subsampling indicated that sequencing depth was expected to affect the degree of clonotype sharing among donors.

Regarding this clone: Its antigen remains undetermined. No per-base quality is available; no much larger clone lies one base away.

The donors were healthy, HIV-negative adults with no recently reported acute infections or vaccinations. Every donor was a Caucasian adult living in Nashville, Tennessee, USA. CD4+ T cells were enriched by magnetic negative selection; naive cells were then positively selected on CD45RA, and the negative fraction formed the memory subset. Blood was obtained by leukapheresis, after which PBMCs were separated by Ficoll-Histopaque density gradient centrifugation and cryopreserved in liquid nitrogen vapor phase. Purity and quantity of every magnetically sorted T cell population were checked by analytical flow cytometry. Genomic DNA was isolated from every sorted fraction and measured by UV absorbance on a Nanodrop 2000c. V gives up 6 bases and J gives up 5 bases, and the segment between their germline ends measures 23 bases. The CDR3 runs 17 amino acids, cysteine and phenylalanine included. Only the CDR3 region is kept as DNA, spanning 51 bases read in frame from base 1. Per the germline V gene, SNHLY is the CDR1 and FYNNEI is the CDR2.

TCR CDR3 regions were amplified from genomic DNA by multiplex PCR using the deep immunoSEQ assay. Extracted genomic DNA from each cell subset was spread evenly across all wells of several immunoSEQ 96-well plates, with each plate serving as a replicate. For sorted subsets, around 200 ng genomic DNA, equal to about 30,000 T cell genomes, was loaded into each replicate PCR. Purified libraries were quantified with a Qubit 3.0 fluorometer, sized on a Bioanalyzer 2100, and re-quantified with the KAPA Library Quantification kit. Each immunoSEQ 96-well plate was sequenced on its own single-read 150-cycle Illumina NextSeq 550 flow cell. Turning to the authors' computational methods: Because the immunoSEQ output held only junctional sequences and lacked quality scores, the filtering could not match the filtering applied to full-length reads. Sequences were annotated with PyIR, a Python wrapper for IgBLAST v1.9, using IMGT germline references to assign V/J genes and CDR3. Any read was removed if the V/J assignment was weak (E-value above 1e-6), the CDR3 was missing, or the read contained stop codons, out-of-frame junctions, or ambiguous translated residues. V3J clonotypes were defined by identical inferred V gene, J gene, and CDR3 amino acid sequence. To compute the percentage overlap between repertoires, the number of shared unique clonotypes was divided by the size of the smaller repertoire. RTK rarefaction, the Chao1 estimator, and Recon v2.1 estimates of unobserved clonotypes were used to assess repertoire richness. For all TCRbeta clonotypes obtained by the gDNA method from several donors, generation probabilities were computed with OLGA. TCRdb stores this immuneACCESS table with in-frame sequences only. Part of the clones is absent; in the studies checked, under half of the shortfall reflects unresolved V genes, and no reason is known for the rest. The V and J calls and clone size were taken over from that table, and D and trimming were inferred from the DNA. The sample yields 2 million to 2.5 million clones; 85% to 95% were counted once. The leading ten clones occupy 0.37% of the sample.

This sequence originates from a man aged 18 to 30 in good health. Some clones in this sample may be carry-over from other donors' samples. The receptor chain draws on TRBV2 and TRBJ2-1; TRBD2 is a possible D gene, resting on 6 matching bases. The sample consisted of naive CD4+ T cells from PBMCs. This sample's cell subset or site label indicates: CD45RA+ positively selected. The DNA reads as follows: TGTGCCAGCAGGGCTACCCTGGAGGGCCGGGTGAACAATGAGCAGTTCTTC. The resulting protein is CASRATLEGRVNNEQFF.